This T cell receptor (beta chain) was captured in a study of blood T cell repertoires in COVID-19 (dated by TCRdb to the early 2020s). For the study in its entirety: Collaborator samples came from the United States, Italy and Spain and covered acute and convalescent phases of COVID-19. The repertoires were released in a freely available public database meant as a resource for research on the immune response to SARS-CoV-2. Where available, HLA class I and class II types were taken from metadata supplied by the sample provider and were not determined by assay-based typing. The sample metadata nearly always contained a de-identified subject ID, COVID-19 status, age in years and sex. The material from the prospective study consisted of cDNA or gDNA derived from T cells, B-cell-depleted T cells, or PBMCs. Deeply sampled blood TCRbeta repertoires from subjects exposed to, actively infected with, or recovered from COVID-19 were included in the dataset. Samples were obtained from the ongoing ImmuneRACE study (first 160 participants) and from 1,200 or so subjects provided by 6 global collaborators. The full study reports these points: The quantity of clinical and demographic metadata differed by source and by participant and was supplied without curation.

TCRbeta CDR3 regions were amplified from genomic DNA using the immunoSEQ Assay, a bias-controlled multiplex PCR. The published analysis was carried out like this. The number of nucleated cells in each sample was estimated from the amplification of reference gene primers within the assay. To quantify the absolute abundance of each unique TCRbeta CDR3 rearrangement, sequence reads were collapsed and filtered. For each sample, productive Simpson clonality was calculated by taking the square root of Simpson's diversity index across productive rearrangements. Held by TCRdb, this immuneACCESS table contains in-frame sequences only and omits some clones. Under half of the omission traces to an unresolved V gene where checked; the cause of the rest is unknown. V, J and clone size were drawn from that table, and D and trimming were deduced from the DNA. Here the sample has about 300,000 clones; approximately 90% occur a single time. The ten largest clones add up to roughly 4.5% of the sample.

Details on this clone: Its antigen is unknown. Within one base of it there is no much larger clone, and no base qualities were kept.

Participants in the prospective study were enrolled through a virtual design, were aged roughly 18 to 90 years, and lived in 24 United States geographic areas. In the prospective study, cohorts were assigned on the basis of participant-reported clinical history obtained from a screening survey and a study questionnaire. Recovered participants in ImmuneRACE Cohort 3 were defined as having two consecutive negative NP/OP PCR tests, clearance from a healthcare professional, or resolution of symptoms. Mobile phlebotomists in the prospective study collected whole blood, serum and a nasopharyngeal or oropharyngeal swab from every participant. Over an approximately 2-month period, participants in the prospective study had the option of providing additional blood draws and questionnaires. Prospective study blood samples were shipped either frozen or at room temperature before DNA extraction. Relative to germline, V is missing 4 bases and J is missing 5 bases, with 6 bases of the junction outside any gene match. From a lookup of the germline V gene, CDR1 and CDR2 are LGHNT and FRNRAP. The CDR3 numbers 14 residues from cysteine through phenylalanine. The entry retains the CDR3 DNA only, 42 bases that are in frame from base 1.

The rearrangement joined TRBV12-5 to TRBJ1-2; 8 central nucleotides agree with TRBD1. Sequencing was performed on PBMCs or T cells enriched from blood (not recorded which). This clonotype was sampled from a man aged 30-40 years who had recovered from COVID-19. The CDR3 here reads CASGSNGQGYGYTF. The DNA reads TGTGCTAGTGGTTCGAACGGACAGGGTTATGGCTACACCTTC.